The next 22 T cell receptor beta chains were all read from a single sample in a study of cytomegalovirus exposure and HLA in healthy donors. Amplification used 60 Vbeta primers and 13 Jbeta primers. TCRdb keeps only in-frame clones here, not all; method: immunoSEQ multiplex PCR. The sample shows 150,000 to 200,000 clones, 77% of them seen only once. Source material: PBMCs. The receptors were sampled from a woman in her 30s in good health and CMV-seronegative.

V usage is TRBV18 and J usage is TRBJ2-3; 8 positions match TRBD1. CDR1 and CDR2 from the germline V gene are KGHSH and LQKENI. The CDR3 is 18 residues long. Losses at the gene ends were 1 base for V and 2 bases for J; bases not matched to a gene: 11. The CDR3 DNA follows: TGTGCCAGCTCACCACGTATGACAGGGGAGAGGACCACAGATACGCAGTATTTT. Translating it yields CASSPRMTGERTTDTQYF.

The chain joins TRBV18 to TRBJ1-6; possibly TRBD1 for D (5 bases). The CDR3 has 14 residues. Germline assignment: CDR1 KGHSH and CDR2 LQKENI. The V and J ends lost 3 bases and 10 bases respectively, with 13 bases between them. The CDR3 nucleotides are TGTGCCAGCTCACCCGACAGACCGGCCTCACCCCTCCACTTT. It yields the protein CASSPDRPASPLHF.

The rearrangement uses TRBV5-1 and TRBJ1-1; D may be TRBD1 (5 bases). This CDR3 is 13 amino acids long. Germline CDR1 and CDR2: SGHRS and YFSETQ. Trimming cost V 4 bases and J 0 bases, with 7 bases left between them. In DNA, the CDR3 is TGCGCCAGCAGCCTCAGGGTGAACACTGAAGCTTTCTTT. Its translation is CASSLRVNTEAFF.

The V and J genes are TRBV19 and TRBJ2-1; D is perhaps TRBD2 (6 bases). Germline V CDR1 and CDR2: LNHDA, SQIVND (reference sequence). Trimming removed 6 bases at V and 0 bases at J, with 12 bases between. This CDR3 spans 15 amino acids. The DNA of the CDR3 is TGTGCCAGTAGCCGAAGCGGGCCCTCCTACAATGAGCAGTTCTTC. Translated: CASSRSGPSYNEQFF. Using reference TRBV19 and TRBJ2-1 for the parts outside the CDR3, the full variable domain is DGGITQSPKYLFRKEGQNVTLSCEQNLNHDAMYWYRQDPGQGLRLIYYSQIVNDFQKGDIAEGYSVSREKKESFPLTVTSAQKNPTAFYLCASSRSGPSYNEQFFGPGTRLTVL.

The rearrangement links TRBV28 to TRBJ1-1; 8 bases match TRBD1. This CDR3 contains 14 residues. Per the germline V gene, CDR1 is MDHEN and CDR2 is SYDVKM. V shed 4 bases and J 6 bases; nucleotides not matched to a gene: 7. In DNA form, the CDR3 reads TGTGCCAGCAGTTACCAGGGGGCGACTGCTGAAGCTTTCTTT. Protein sequence: CASSYQGATAEAFF.

The chain combines TRBV28 with TRBJ1-5; the D gene is possibly TRBD1 (5 bases). This CDR3 has 15 amino acids. Trimming removed 2 bases at V and 5 bases at J, with 13 bases between. Germline values: CDR1 MDHEN, CDR2 SYDVKM. The CDR3 region is CASSLGGQGYQPQHF. The DNA of the CDR3 is TGTGCCAGCAGTTTAGGAGGGCAGGGTTATCAGCCCCAGCATTTT. Complete variable domain (other parts from reference TRBV28 and TRBJ1-5): DVKVTQSSRYLVKRTGEKVFLECVQDMDHENMFWYRQDPGLGLRLIYFSYDVKMKEKGDIPEGYSVSREKKERFSLILESASTNQTSMYLCASSLGGQGYQPQHFGDGTRLSIL.

CDR3 sequence: CASSEGQGGNEQFF. The CDR3, as DNA: TGTGCCAGCAGTGAAGGACAGGGTGGTAATGAGCAGTTCTTC. This chain uses TRBV25-1 with TRBJ2-1; 8 nucleotides match TRBD1. This CDR3 comprises 14 residues. Germline assignment: CDR1 MGHDK and CDR2 SYGVNS. With V trimmed by 2 bases and J by 7 bases, 4 bases remained unmatched. The full variable domain, in which reference TRBV25-1 and TRBJ2-1 provide the parts outside the CDR3, is EADIYQTPRYLVIGTGKKITLECSQTMGHDKMYWYQQDPGMELHLIHYSYGVNSTEKGDLSSESTVSRIRTEHFPLTLESARPSHTSQYLCASSEGQGGNEQFFGPGTRLTVL.

This chain connects TRBV2 to TRBJ2-7, with 13 bases identical to TRBD2. The CDR3 is 18 amino acids. CDR1 and CDR2 from the germline V gene are SNHLY and FYNNEI. Trimming took 4 bases from V and 8 from J; bases not matched to a gene: 17. The CDR3 loop reads CASSVRGLAGVSPGKQYF. As DNA, the CDR3 is TGTGCCAGCAGTGTTAGAGGACTAGCGGGAGTGAGCCCTGGGAAGCAGTACTTC.

The chain is built from TRBV2 and TRBJ2-7; 8 bases align to TRBD2. This CDR3 has 13 amino acids. CDR1 SNHLY and CDR2 FYNNEI come from the germline V gene. Trimming took 6 bases from V and 6 from J; bases not matched to a gene: 7. This CDR3 is CASSLGLAAEQYF. The CDR3 bases are TGTGCCAGCAGCCTAGGACTAGCTGCCGAGCAGTACTTC.

This chain uses TRBV11-3 with TRBJ2-1; 9 nucleotides align to TRBD2. Per germline, CDR1 SGHNT and CDR2 YENEEA. The CDR3 length is 17 residues. Unmatched junction bases numbered 4, after V lost 1 base and J lost 0 bases. CDR3 in amino acids: CASSLVPTSGSYNEQFF. The CDR3 DNA follows: TGTGCCAGCAGCTTAGTACCGACTAGCGGCTCCTACAATGAGCAGTTCTTC.

The chain has TRBV5-4 and TRBJ2-3, with TRBD1 matching 9 bases. The V segment lost 4 bases and the J segment 3 bases; nucleotides outside the gene matches: 3. The CDR3 contains 14 residues. The V gene's germline CDR1 is SGHNT and CDR2 YYREEE (reference sequence). The CDR3 nucleotides are TGTGCCAGCAGCCGAGGACAGGGGACAGATACGCAGTATTTT. Amino acids: CASSRGQGTDTQYF.

The chain joins TRBV30 to TRBJ1-1, with D perhaps matching TRBD1 (6 bases). Trimming removed 3 bases from V and 0 bases from J, with 8 bases in between. CDR3 length equals 13 residues. Germline V lookup: CDR1 GTSNPN, CDR2 SVGIG (reference sequence). The DNA for the CDR3 is TGTGCCTGGAGACAGGGTATGAACACTGAAGCTTTCTTT. This translates into CAWRQGMNTEAFF.

The J gene is TRBJ2-7, the V gene TRBV27; TRBD2 matches at 10 bases. The J segment lost 2 bases and the V segment lost 5 bases, leaving 9 bases of the junction unmatched. This CDR3 contains 16 residues. Germline-derived CDR1 and CDR2 are MNHEY and SMNVEV (reference sequence). The CDR3, as DNA: TGTGCCAGCAGTCCCTCGGGGCTAGCGGGAGCCTACGAGCAGTACTTC. It specifies CASSPSGLAGAYEQYF.

The chain recombines TRBV30 with TRBJ2-7; TRBD1 is a possible D gene (5 bases). The germline V gene has CDR1 GTSNPN and CDR2 SVGIG (reference sequence). V dropped 0 bases and J dropped 2 bases, with 11 bases sitting between them. There are 14 residues in the CDR3. This CDR3 reads CAWSVRQGTYEQYF. The CDR3 region has the DNA TGTGCCTGGAGTGTACGTCAGGGAACCTACGAGCAGTACTTC.

The chain links TRBV14 to TRBJ1-2, with D possibly being TRBD1 (5 bases). V dropped 0 bases and J dropped 8 bases, with 16 bases sitting between them. CDR3 size: 15 residues. Germline V gives CDR1 SGHDN, CDR2 FVKESK. The CDR3 sequence: CASSQEARAPEGYTF. The CDR3 DNA reads TGTGCCAGCAGCCAAGAGGCCAGGGCTCCTGAAGGCTACACCTTC.

This chain joins TRBV9 and TRBJ1-3; no reliable D call. Looked up from germline, CDR1 is SGDLS and CDR2 is YYNGEE. The CDR3 loop spans 14 amino acids. Trimming cost V 0 bases and J 4 bases, with 8 bases left between them. The CDR3 sequence is CASSVGRTGNTIYF. CDR3 nucleotides: TGTGCCAGCAGCGTAGGGAGGACGGGAAACACCATATATTTT.

The rearrangement uses TRBV29-1 and TRBJ1-1, with TRBD1 matching over 7 bases. Looked up from germline, CDR1 is SQVTM and CDR2 is ANQGSEA. Trimming took 7 bases from V and 1 from J; bases not matched to a gene: 6. The CDR3 totals 13 residues. The CDR3 here is CSAATGTNTEAFF. CDR3 DNA: TGCAGCGCCGCGACAGGGACGAACACTGAAGCTTTCTTT.

The genes are TRBV5-1 and TRBJ2-7; D not certain. This CDR3 comprises 14 residues. With 0 bases removed from V and 4 bases from J, the gap between germline ends came to 11 bases. Germline V gives CDR1 SGHRS, CDR2 YFSETQ. The CDR3 spells CASSLAAVVYEQYF. In nucleotides, the CDR3 is TGCGCCAGCAGCTTGGCGGCGGTGGTTTACGAGCAGTACTTC. Full variable domain (remainder filled in from reference TRBV5-1 and TRBJ2-7): KAGVTQTPRYLIKTRGQQVTLSCSPISGHRSVSWYQQTPGQGLQFLFEYFSETQRNKGNFPGRFSGRQFSNSRSEMNVSTLELGDSALYLCASSLAAVVYEQYFGPGTRLTVT.

V is TRBV27 and J is TRBJ1-1; no clear D gene. The CDR3 contains 14 residues. The V end lost 5 bases, the J end lost 1 base, and 11 bases lay between the germline ends. Germline CDR1 MNHEY, CDR2 SMNVEV (reference sequence). The CDR3 loop is CASSIQRANTEAFF. DNA for the CDR3: TGTGCCAGCAGTATCCAGAGGGCGAACACTGAAGCTTTCTTT.

This chain joins TRBV13 and TRBJ1-1; TRBD1 is a possible D gene (5 bases). The V and J ends lost 0 bases and 1 base respectively, with 9 bases between them. The CDR3 is made up of 15 amino acids. Looked up from germline, CDR1 is PRHDT and CDR2 is FYEKMQ (reference sequence). In nucleotides, the CDR3 is TGTGCCAGCAGCTTAGGAGGGGAGGGGAACACTGAAGCTTTCTTT. This gives the protein CASSLGGEGNTEAFF. The variable domain in full, completed from reference TRBV13 and TRBJ1-1, reads AAGVIQSPRHLIKEKRETATLKCYPIPRHDTVYWYQQGPGQDPQFLISFYEKMQSDKGSIPDRFSAQQFSDYHSELNMSSLELGDSALYFCASSLGGEGNTEAFFGQGTRLTVV.

This chain links TRBV19 with TRBJ1-5; TRBD1 is a possible D gene (5 bases). The CDR3 totals 15 residues. V lost 3 bases, J lost 0 bases, and 9 bases lay in between. Germline V CDR1 and CDR2: LNHDA, SQIVND (reference sequence). The CDR3 DNA follows: TGTGCCAGTAGTATCGGGGGAGATAGCAATCAGCCCCAGCATTTT. Its translation is CASSIGGDSNQPQHF.

This clone was recorded only once. J is TRBJ2-7 and V is TRBV11-3; 9 bases line up with TRBD2. Germline V gene sequence: CDR1 SGHNT, CDR2 YENEEA. V lost 3 bases and J lost 4; bases outside the gene matches: 7. The CDR3 totals 15 residues. The CDR3 loop reads CASSLRGSGGYEQYF. The CDR3 coding sequence is TGTGCCAGCAGCTTGAGGGGTAGCGGGGGTTACGAGCAGTACTTC. Filled out from reference TRBV11-3 and TRBJ2-7, the complete variable domain reads EAGVVQSPRYKIIEKKQPVAFWCNPISGHNTLYWYLQNLGQGPELLIRYENEEAVDDSQLPKDRFSAERLKGVDSTLKIQPAELGDSAVYLCASSLRGSGGYEQYFGPGTRLTVT.